The clone carrying this TCR beta chain was recorded at least ten times. Its cognate antigen is unknown. Read data end 3 residues before the CDR3 end; the end is taken from the germline J gene. Clones were sequenced by immunoSEQ multiplex PCR, and TCRdb holds only the in-frame ones, with some missing. Listed for the sample are some 53,000 clones, none seen a single time. The data were obtained in a study of T cell clonality in common variable immunodeficiency. Regarding the study as a whole: CVID subjects shared fewer TCRbeta clones than healthy controls did. What drives increased CVID clonality needs T cell subpopulation sequencing. In common variable immunodeficiency, TCR beta chains reportedly carried fewer deletions and N-nucleotide insertions.

Each donor provided about 4.5 to 8.5 ml of heparinized whole blood. V was clipped by 6 bases and J by 5 bases; unmatched bases: 8. The CDR3 covers 14 residues. The germline V gene has CDR1 SGHAT and CDR2 FQNNGV. The chain joins TRBV11-2 to TRBJ2-5, with TRBD1 matching 8 bases. The sequencing input was peripheral blood mononuclear cells. This sequence originates from a person aged 18-70 years in good health. CDR3 protein: CASRPTGVWETQYF. CDR3 DNA (partial): TGTGCCAGCAGGCCGACAGGGGTATGGGAGACC.